This T cell receptor (beta chain) derives from a study of blood T cell repertoires in COVID-19. Germline CDR1 is KGHDR and CDR2 is SFDVKD. The CDR3 is 14 residues long. V trimming: 5 bases; J trimming: 4 bases; junction bases outside the gene matches: 5. TCRdb's copy holds only in-frame clones and misses some; the assay was immunoSEQ multiplex PCR. The sample consists of over 150,000 clones, 60% to 85% of them appearing once. The source material was peripheral blood. This TCR was recovered from a man between 65 and 85 years old with acute or convalescent COVID-19. The rearrangement joins TRBV24-1 to TRBJ2-5; 8 nucleotides match TRBD2. CDR3 sequence: CATSGPGGGETQYF. The CDR3 region has the DNA TGTGCCACCAGTGGCCCGGGAGGGGGAGAGACCCAGTACTTC.